These T cell receptor beta chains were read from a single sample in a study of blood T cell repertoires in COVID-19. TCRdb's table, derived via immunoSEQ multiplex PCR, lists solely in-frame clones and lacks some. The sample records 45,000 to 50,000 clones, about 90% being singletons. Sequencing was done on a sample of peripheral blood. Every receptor here comes from a human donor in a cohort sampled during active COVID-19. Each CDR3 is given with its conserved first and last residue.

cdr3_aa j_call v_call
CASSPPGGKFPHEQYF TRBJ2-7 TRBV13
CASSYRVENTGELFF TRBJ2-2 TRBV7-8
CASSVTAGNQPQHF TRBJ1-5 TRBV9
CASSLALGGHQETQYF TRBJ2-5 TRBV7-9
CASSWASGGNKQTQYF TRBJ2-5 TRBV6-5
CASSVPGQGIATEAFF TRBJ1-1 TRBV5-5
CASSLNSGESSGEQYF TRBJ2-7 TRBV7-6
CASRYRGETQYF TRBJ2-5 TRBV7-8
CASSKQDTYEQYF TRBJ2-7 TRBV19
CASSLSGKPGELFF TRBJ2-2 TRBV6-2/TRBV6-3
CASSERQSPNYGYTF TRBJ1-2 TRBV5-1
CASSQDRGLNTEAFF TRBJ1-1 TRBV3-1/TRBV3-2
CASSALPGQGSDEQFF TRBJ2-1 TRBV7-9
CASSSLQAYTEAFF TRBJ1-1 TRBV27
CASSELLAGANEQFF TRBJ2-1 TRBV7-3
CASSLMGGQIQGTDTQYF TRBJ2-3 TRBV7-3
CASSIPGGASNEKLFF TRBJ1-4 TRBV19
CASSAQSSYNEQFF TRBJ2-1 TRBV6-2/TRBV6-3
CASSPRGSGLNYEQYF TRBJ2-7 TRBV19
CASSLAGQGGETQYF TRBJ2-5 TRBV7-7
CASSGAASGYTF TRBJ1-2 TRBV9
CASATGEETQYF TRBJ2-5 TRBV2
CASSYSHTGRRRYF TRBJ2-7 TRBV6-6
CASSRSGVEAFF TRBJ1-1 TRBV3-1/TRBV3-2
CASSLDRGDTDTQYF TRBJ2-3 TRBV5-1
CASSQDLMSYEQYF TRBJ2-7 TRBV4-3
CASSFGGAKLGYTF TRBJ1-2 TRBV7-9
CSVDLELDHLGETQYF TRBJ2-5 TRBV29-1
CASSLVDRDAGELFF TRBJ2-2 TRBV5-6
CASRRGGPSGSGGELFF TRBJ2-2 TRBV4-2
CASSRLAGGYNEQFF TRBJ2-1 TRBV11-3
CAWSLGVRGQETQYF TRBJ2-5 TRBV30
CASSPLLGTDLYEQYF TRBJ2-7 TRBV5-1
CASSLPTEETQYF TRBJ2-5 TRBV11-2
CASSLTHTHTQYF TRBJ2-3 TRBV7-9
CASSLPGPQETQYF TRBJ2-5 TRBV11-2
CASSLSPGNTEAFF TRBJ1-1 TRBV5-5
CASSLGGAGQPQHF TRBJ1-5 TRBV5-1
CASSLSGTTYNEQFF TRBJ2-1 TRBV5-4
CASSTVDRGIDSNQPQHF TRBJ1-5 TRBV19
CAWMVSGGSPGELFF TRBJ2-2 TRBV30
CASTLSGANVLTF TRBJ2-6 TRBV27
CASSLAGESDTQYF TRBJ2-3 TRBV5-1
CSVALETQYF TRBJ2-5 TRBV29-1
CASSLASRMNTEAFF TRBJ1-1 TRBV7-2
CASSYRRGKETQYF TRBJ2-5 TRBV6-5
CASKGGGWNAGANVLTF TRBJ2-6 TRBV27
CASSGGTGDGYTF TRBJ1-2 TRBV5-1
CAWNKQGRNQPQHF TRBJ1-5 TRBV30
CASRFRDWKLFF TRBJ1-4 TRBV6-5
CASSGPSGTGQPQHF TRBJ1-5 TRBV2
CASSGGRGDEKLFF TRBJ1-4 TRBV2
CASSTGIPRSPLHF TRBJ1-6 TRBV9
CASSRGNGELFF TRBJ2-2 TRBV21-1
CASTEGLHNSPLHF TRBJ1-6 TRBV7-3